Listed below are T cell receptor beta chains from one sample, sequenced in a study of regulatory T cells in long-lasting Graves disease. One entry per CDR3 protein, called by TCRdb with MiXCR from the multiplex PCR reads. The profile covers fewer than 550,000 distinct CDR3 sequences, with about a sixth appearing a single time and about 23% taken by the ten largest. This sample was shared with a second study, whose subject was T cells in Graves' hyperthyroidism and ophthalmopathy.

Specimen: peripheral blood mononuclear cells (PBMCs), collected at new diagnosis, from a patient treated with antithyroid drugs. Receptor source: a woman aged 18-29 years with Graves disease. Both conserved end residues are part of each CDR3. The D gene is left open where the match is weak. Some rows mark clone size as missing; the rest say once, few, many or name a class of expanded clone.

abundance,v_gene,j_gene,d_gene,CDR3aa,CDR3nt
-,TRBV6-2/TRBV6-3,TRBJ2-5,-,CASSYGGGETQYF,TGTGCCAGCAGTTATGGAGGTGGAGAGACCCAGTACTTC
-,TRBV9,TRBJ2-3,-,CASSVRAGSSTDTQYF,TGTGCCAGCAGCGTACGGGCGGGATCTAGCACAGATACGCAGTATTTT
many,TRBV9,TRBJ2-5,-,CASSAGSGETQYF,TGTGCCAGCAGCGCCGGCTCGGGAGAGACCCAGTACTTC
-,TRBV19,TRBJ1-2,-,CASSERAVNYGYTF,TGTGCCAGCTCCGAAAGAGCGGTAAACTATGGCTACACCTTC
-,TRBV10-3,TRBJ1-3,-,CAIRSRDIGNTIYF,TGTGCCATCAGATCTCGGGACATTGGAAACACCATATATTTT
-,TRBV15,TRBJ2-1,-,CATSREGKSNEQFF,TGTGCCACCAGCAGAGAAGGGAAAAGTAATGAGCAGTTCTTC
few,TRBV27,TRBJ2-1,TRBD2,CASSSQREPQAYNEQFF,TGTGCCAGCAGTTCCCAGCGGGAGCCCCAGGCCTACAATGAGCAGTTCTTC
-,TRBV19,TRBJ2-1,-,CASSITLFLNEQFF,TGTGCCAGTAGTATTACGTTATTCCTGAATGAGCAGTTCTTC
many,TRBV7-9,TRBJ2-7,-,CASSLGLGAAYEQYF,TGTGCCAGCAGCTTAGGGCTGGGGGCCGCATACGAGCAGTACTTC
few,TRBV20-1,TRBJ2-1,-,CSARESPYNEQFF,TGCAGTGCTAGGGAGAGCCCCTACAATGAGCAGTTCTTC
many,TRBV7-2,TRBJ2-7,TRBD2,CASSLVGGPYEQYF,TGTGCCAGCAGTTTAGTGGGAGGGCCTTACGAGCAGTACTTC
-,TRBV11-2,TRBJ2-1,-,CATYLLADLHYNEQFF,TGTGCCACTTACCTTCTGGCGGATCTTCACTACAATGAGCAGTTCTTC
many,TRBV29-1,TRBJ2-3,-,CSVGGQGYGDTQYF,TGCAGCGTTGGTGGGCAGGGGTACGGAGATACGCAGTATTTT
-,TRBV12-3/TRBV12-4,TRBJ1-1,TRBD1,CASGDRMNTEAFF,TGTGCCAGCGGGGACAGAATGAACACTGAAGCTTTCTTT
many,TRBV20-1,TRBJ1-1,-,CSARQSWGTEAFF,TGCAGTGCTAGGCAATCATGGGGCACTGAAGCTTTCTTT
-,TRBV20-1,TRBJ2-7,TRBD2,CSARDSREGLYEQYF,TGCAGTGCTAGAGATTCGCGGGAGGGCCTCTACGAGCAGTACTTC
few,TRBV12-3/TRBV12-4,TRBJ1-5,-,CASRGWELRQPQHF,TGTGCCAGCAGGGGGTGGGAGTTACGGCAGCCCCAGCATTTT
few,TRBV28,TRBJ1-5,-,CASSDLVQPQHF,TGTGCCAGCAGTGATTTAGTTCAGCCCCAGCATTTT
many,TRBV28,TRBJ2-2,-,CASVGARPTTGELFF,TGTGCCAGCGTAGGGGCAAGACCGACCACCGGGGAGCTGTTTTTT
few,TRBV6-9,TRBJ2-3,-,CASSYKGVGTDTQYF,TGTGCCAGCAGTTACAAGGGGGTTGGGACAGATACGCAGTATTTT
many,TRBV30,TRBJ1-1,TRBD1,CAWTTGTTEAFF,TGTGCCTGGACGACAGGGACTACTGAAGCTTTCTTT
-,TRBV7-6,TRBJ2-7,-,CASSLSGHSSYEQYF,TGTGCCAGCAGCTTAAGTGGTCACAGCTCCTACGAGCAGTACTTC
-,TRBV20-1,TRBJ1-2,-,CSARRQRTNYGYTF,TGCAGTGCTAGACGACAGCGAACTAACTATGGCTACACCTTC
many,TRBV2,TRBJ2-1,TRBD2,CASSEKGLGGNNEQFF,TGTGCCAGCAGTGAAAAGGGACTAGGAGGTAACAATGAGCAGTTCTTC
many,TRBV28,TRBJ2-3,TRBD2,CASNDPGLAGVDTQYF,TGTGCCAGTAACGATCCGGGACTAGCGGGAGTAGATACGCAGTATTTT
-,TRBV7-6,TRBJ1-2,TRBD1,CASSLGQGATYGYTF,TGTGCCAGCAGCTTAGGCCAGGGGGCGACCTATGGCTACACCTTC
-,TRBV19,TRBJ2-7,TRBD2,CASCRAGAGEQYF,TGTGCCAGTTGCCGGGCGGGAGCAGGGGAGCAGTACTTC
many,TRBV4-2,TRBJ1-1,TRBD1,CASSRRQGAQRKTEAFF,TGTGCCAGCAGCCGGAGACAGGGGGCGCAGAGAAAAACTGAAGCTTTCTTT
-,TRBV20-1,TRBJ2-3,TRBD2,CSARGLAGVTQYF,TGCAGTGCTAGGGGACTAGCGGGAGTTACGCAGTATTTT
many,TRBV28,TRBJ2-1,TRBD2,CASSFLRGGGPWNEQFF,TGTGCCAGCAGTTTCCTTCGGGGGGGAGGGCCATGGAATGAGCAGTTCTTC
-,TRBV29-1,TRBJ1-1,-,CSVRKDSNTEAFF,TGCAGCGTCCGTAAGGACTCGAACACTGAAGCTTTCTTT
many,TRBV7-2,TRBJ1-1,-,CASRKPGQMNTEAFF,TGTGCCAGCAGAAAACCCGGGCAGATGAACACTGAAGCTTTCTTT
many,TRBV7-9,TRBJ2-1,-,CASSPKGLSTGNEQFF,TGTGCCAGCAGCCCTAAGGGCCTATCTACTGGGAATGAGCAGTTCTTC
many,TRBV2,TRBJ2-1,-,CAVTKRDAIYNEQFF,TGTGCCGTTACTAAGAGGGATGCCATCTACAATGAGCAGTTCTTC
few,TRBV4-1,TRBJ1-3,-,CASSQDLRTGNTIYF,TGCGCCAGCAGCCAAGATCTTCGAACTGGAAACACCATATATTTT
few,TRBV7-2,TRBJ2-1,-,CASSFQGDFSYNEQFF,TGTGCCAGCAGCTTCCAGGGAGACTTCTCCTACAATGAGCAGTTCTTC